Listed below are T cell receptor beta chains from one sample, sequenced in a study of blood T cell repertoires in COVID-19. This table comes from immunoSEQ multiplex PCR, and its TCRdb copy is limited to in-frame clones, with some not included. Of 280,000 or so clones listed, roughly 88% are singletons. The specimen was peripheral blood. These receptors all stem from a man between 18 and 29 years old with active or convalescent COVID-19. Both conserved end residues are part of each CDR3. Each record gives: D gene, clone size, V gene, J gene, CDR3 DNA, CDR3 protein. The D gene is left open where the match is weak. A clone size is listed for some rows: how often the clone was seen (once, few, many), or a class if it is expanded.

d_gene: TRBD1; abundance: NA; v_gene: TRBV11-3; j_gene: TRBJ2-1; CDR3nt: TGTGCCAGCAGCACCGGGACAGGGGGCCACAATGAGCAGTTCTTC; CDR3aa: CASSTGTGGHNEQFF
d_gene: NA; abundance: few; v_gene: TRBV3-1/TRBV3-2; j_gene: TRBJ2-3; CDR3nt: TGTGCCAGCAGCCAAGAGGGCATCCACACAGATACGCAGTATTTT; CDR3aa: CASSQEGIHTDTQYF
d_gene: TRBD1; abundance: NA; v_gene: TRBV9; j_gene: TRBJ2-2; CDR3nt: TGTGCCAGCAGCCCAAGTGGGACAGCAGACGGGGAGCTGTTTTTT; CDR3aa: CASSPSGTADGELFF
d_gene: NA; abundance: NA; v_gene: TRBV4-1; j_gene: TRBJ1-4; CDR3nt: TGCGCCAGCAGCCCCACAGGCCTTAATGAAAAACTGTTTTTT; CDR3aa: CASSPTGLNEKLFF
d_gene: TRBD1; abundance: NA; v_gene: TRBV4-2; j_gene: TRBJ2-5; CDR3nt: TGTGCCAGCAGCCAAGAGGACCCGGGACAGGTCAGCCAAGAGACCCAGTACTTC; CDR3aa: CASSQEDPGQVSQETQYF
d_gene: TRBD1; abundance: NA; v_gene: TRBV10-2; j_gene: TRBJ1-4; CDR3nt: TGCGCCAGCAGTGAGAGGACAGGCTCTGAAAAACTGTTTTTT; CDR3aa: CASSERTGSEKLFF
d_gene: TRBD2; abundance: NA; v_gene: TRBV5-1; j_gene: TRBJ2-3; CDR3nt: TGCGCCAGCAGCTTGGGCAGCGGGGGGGCCCCAGATACGCAGTATTTT; CDR3aa: CASSLGSGGAPDTQYF
d_gene: TRBD1; abundance: NA; v_gene: TRBV4-1; j_gene: TRBJ2-7; CDR3nt: TGCGCCAGCAGCCAAGATCTTGGGACAGGGAATTACGAGCAGTACTTC; CDR3aa: CASSQDLGTGNYEQYF
d_gene: NA; abundance: NA; v_gene: TRBV5-6; j_gene: TRBJ1-5; CDR3nt: TGTGCCAGCAGCTTCGGGGGAGGGAGGCCCCAGCATTTT; CDR3aa: CASSFGGGRPQHF
d_gene: NA; abundance: NA; v_gene: TRBV29-1; j_gene: TRBJ1-2; CDR3nt: TGCAGCGGAGCGGGACAAAATGGCTACACCTTC; CDR3aa: CSGAGQNGYTF
d_gene: NA; abundance: NA; v_gene: TRBV19; j_gene: TRBJ1-2; CDR3nt: TGTGCCAGTAGTATAGGGAGCAGTAACTATGGCTACACCTTC; CDR3aa: CASSIGSSNYGYTF
d_gene: NA; abundance: NA; v_gene: TRBV6-2/TRBV6-3; j_gene: TRBJ1-1; CDR3nt: TGTGCCAGCAGTTACTCCGGGGGAGGTACTGAAGCTTTCTTT; CDR3aa: CASSYSGGGTEAFF
d_gene: TRBD1; abundance: many; v_gene: TRBV7-9; j_gene: TRBJ1-1; CDR3nt: TGTGCCAGCAGCCGGGGGTTTGGGACAGAGGCTTTCTTT; CDR3aa: CASSRGFGTEAFF
d_gene: NA; abundance: NA; v_gene: TRBV7-8; j_gene: TRBJ2-5; CDR3nt: TGTGCCAGCAGGTCCGTAAGAATACCGACTAGTTGGGAGACCCAGTACTTC; CDR3aa: CASRSVRIPTSWETQYF
d_gene: TRBD1; abundance: NA; v_gene: TRBV5-1; j_gene: TRBJ1-3; CDR3nt: TGCGCCAGCAGCAAACAGGGGGCATCTGGAAACACCATATATTTT; CDR3aa: CASSKQGASGNTIYF
d_gene: TRBD2; abundance: once; v_gene: TRBV6-5; j_gene: TRBJ2-1; CDR3nt: TGTGCCAGCAGCGCCTTGGGACTAATCGATGAGCAGTTCTTC; CDR3aa: CASSALGLIDEQFF
d_gene: NA; abundance: NA; v_gene: TRBV10-1; j_gene: TRBJ1-4; CDR3nt: TGCGCCAGCAGTGATGGGCTAAACTCAAATGAAAAACTGTTTTTT; CDR3aa: CASSDGLNSNEKLFF
d_gene: NA; abundance: few; v_gene: TRBV11-2; j_gene: TRBJ1-2; CDR3nt: TGTGCCAGCGGGACTACGGGGTCTCACTATGGCTACACCTTC; CDR3aa: CASGTTGSHYGYTF
d_gene: NA; abundance: NA; v_gene: TRBV9; j_gene: TRBJ1-2; CDR3nt: TGTGCCAGCAGCTCCTCCCTTGGCGGGGTCGGTGGCTACACCTTC; CDR3aa: CASSSSLGGVGGYTF
d_gene: NA; abundance: NA; v_gene: TRBV7-2; j_gene: TRBJ2-7; CDR3nt: TGTGCCAGCAGCTTAGTTGGGACTGGGCGGGGTTCCTACGAGCAGTACTTC; CDR3aa: CASSLVGTGRGSYEQYF
d_gene: NA; abundance: NA; v_gene: TRBV18; j_gene: TRBJ2-2; CDR3nt: TGTGCCAGCTCACCACCCAGGGCCGACACCGGGGAGCTGTTTTTT; CDR3aa: CASSPPRADTGELFF
d_gene: TRBD1; abundance: NA; v_gene: TRBV24-1; j_gene: TRBJ2-2; CDR3nt: TGTGCCACCAGTGATCCCCGGACAGGGGACACCGGGGAGCTGTTTTTT; CDR3aa: CATSDPRTGDTGELFF
d_gene: NA; abundance: NA; v_gene: TRBV19; j_gene: TRBJ2-1; CDR3nt: TGTGCCAGTAGTATCGGAGTTTACAATGAGCAGTTCTTC; CDR3aa: CASSIGVYNEQFF
d_gene: TRBD1; abundance: NA; v_gene: TRBV5-4; j_gene: TRBJ1-2; CDR3nt: TGTGCCAGCAGCCTCCTCCCCAGGCGACAGGGGGGTGGCTACACCTTC; CDR3aa: CASSLLPRRQGGGYTF
d_gene: TRBD1; abundance: NA; v_gene: TRBV29-1; j_gene: TRBJ2-7; CDR3nt: TGCAGCGTCTCAGGGGGCGACTACGAGCAGTACTTC; CDR3aa: CSVSGGDYEQYF
d_gene: TRBD1; abundance: NA; v_gene: TRBV7-3; j_gene: TRBJ2-5; CDR3nt: TGTGCCAGCAGCTTATCGCCAGGGGGCGTAGAGACCCAGTACTTC; CDR3aa: CASSLSPGGVETQYF
d_gene: TRBD1; abundance: NA; v_gene: TRBV18; j_gene: TRBJ1-1; CDR3nt: TGTGCCAGCTCACCAAGCGTGGAGGGGGCTGTCGGCACTGAAGCTTTCTTT; CDR3aa: CASSPSVEGAVGTEAFF
d_gene: TRBD1; abundance: NA; v_gene: TRBV6-2/TRBV6-3; j_gene: TRBJ1-2; CDR3nt: TGTGCCAGCAGCCGTCCCGGGACAGTTCTCGGCTACACCTTC; CDR3aa: CASSRPGTVLGYTF
d_gene: TRBD1; abundance: NA; v_gene: TRBV25-1; j_gene: TRBJ1-5; CDR3nt: TGTGCCAGCACCGGGACAGGGGGCAATCAGCCCCAGCATTTT; CDR3aa: CASTGTGGNQPQHF
d_gene: TRBD2; abundance: NA; v_gene: TRBV9; j_gene: TRBJ2-7; CDR3nt: TGTGCCAGCAGCCCTCGGGGTAGCGGGGTCTACGAGCAGTACTTC; CDR3aa: CASSPRGSGVYEQYF
d_gene: NA; abundance: NA; v_gene: TRBV4-3; j_gene: TRBJ2-3; CDR3nt: TGCGCCAGCAGCGAAATGCAGAGGGGGTGGAATACGCAGTATTTT; CDR3aa: CASSEMQRGWNTQYF
d_gene: NA; abundance: NA; v_gene: TRBV9; j_gene: TRBJ2-3; CDR3nt: TGTGCCAGCAGCGTAGGGGAGCCAGATACGCAGTATTTT; CDR3aa: CASSVGEPDTQYF
d_gene: NA; abundance: NA; v_gene: TRBV21-1; j_gene: TRBJ2-1; CDR3nt: TGTGCCAGCAGTACTAAAGCGGACAGTTACAATGAGCAGTTCTTC; CDR3aa: CASSTKADSYNEQFF
d_gene: NA; abundance: NA; v_gene: TRBV6-2/TRBV6-3; j_gene: TRBJ2-7; CDR3nt: TGTGCCAGCAGCCAGGACAGCTACGAGCAGTACTTC; CDR3aa: CASSQDSYEQYF
d_gene: TRBD1; abundance: NA; v_gene: TRBV2; j_gene: TRBJ1-1; CDR3nt: TGTGCCAGCGGAACGACAGGGGACACTGAAGCTTTCTTT; CDR3aa: CASGTTGDTEAFF
d_gene: TRBD1; abundance: NA; v_gene: TRBV9; j_gene: TRBJ1-2; CDR3nt: TGTGCCAGCAGCGTAGATTCGGACAGGGGATCCAACTATGGCTACACCTTC; CDR3aa: CASSVDSDRGSNYGYTF
d_gene: NA; abundance: NA; v_gene: TRBV19; j_gene: TRBJ1-2; CDR3nt: TGTGCCAGTAGTATCGGAGACGGGGGTTTCTATGGCTACACCTTC; CDR3aa: CASSIGDGGFYGYTF
d_gene: NA; abundance: NA; v_gene: TRBV12-3/TRBV12-4; j_gene: TRBJ1-2; CDR3nt: TGTGCCAGCAGCCCCGGACAGAGCTTGGGCTACACCTTC; CDR3aa: CASSPGQSLGYTF
d_gene: NA; abundance: NA; v_gene: TRBV5-1; j_gene: TRBJ2-1; CDR3nt: TGCGCCAGCAGCTTGGGGGAGAATGAGCAGTTCTTC; CDR3aa: CASSLGENEQFF
d_gene: TRBD1; abundance: NA; v_gene: TRBV9; j_gene: TRBJ1-2; CDR3nt: TGTGCCAGCAGCGTATTTAGTCGGGCGGACAGGATGAATGGCTACACCTTC; CDR3aa: CASSVFSRADRMNGYTF
d_gene: NA; abundance: NA; v_gene: TRBV2; j_gene: TRBJ1-2; CDR3nt: TGTGCCAGCAGCGCTAGGCCCGGGGCTAACTATGGCTACACCTTC; CDR3aa: CASSARPGANYGYTF